These T cell receptor beta chains were read from a single sample in a study of regulatory T cells in long-lasting Graves disease. TCRdb passed the multiplex PCR reads through MiXCR, listing each CDR3 protein once. This table has 400,000 or so distinct CDR3 sequences, 20% appearing once. The sequencing here drew on peripheral blood mononuclear cells (PBMCs), taken when the disease was refractory, from a patient treated with antithyroid drugs. Receptors were obtained from a female donor with Graves disease. The CDR3 runs from the conserved cysteine through the conserved F or W. A D gene is named only where the DNA matches it firmly. For some rows the clone size is stated as once, few or many, or as a class when expanded; others skip it.

D gene: NA
clone size: NA
J gene: TRBJ1-5
V gene: TRBV27
CDR3 protein: CASRPLAPGDQPQHF
CDR3 DNA: TGTGCCAGCAGACCGCTGGCGCCGGGGGATCAGCCCCAGCATTTT

D gene: NA
clone size: NA
J gene: TRBJ2-7
V gene: TRBV6-1
CDR3 protein: CASSTRQAYEQYF
CDR3 DNA: TGTGCCAGCAGTACCCGACAGGCCTACGAGCAGTACTTC

D gene: NA
clone size: few
J gene: TRBJ2-7
V gene: TRBV10-3
CDR3 protein: CAISDPGSGTQTYEQYF
CDR3 DNA: TGTGCCATCAGTGACCCCGGTTCCGGGACACAAACCTACGAGCAGTACTTC

D gene: NA
clone size: many
J gene: TRBJ1-6
V gene: TRBV30
CDR3 protein: CAWSVRGLRNSPLHF
CDR3 DNA: TGTGCCTGGAGTGTAAGGGGACTTAGAAATTCACCCCTCCACTTT

D gene: TRBD1
clone size: NA
J gene: TRBJ2-2
V gene: TRBV5-1
CDR3 protein: CASSQTGDTGELFF
CDR3 DNA: TGCGCCAGCAGCCAGACAGGGGACACCGGGGAGCTGTTTTTT

D gene: TRBD1
clone size: NA
J gene: TRBJ1-2
V gene: TRBV7-9
CDR3 protein: CASSLGRGTETLLGYTF
CDR3 DNA: TGTGCCAGCAGCTTAGGGCGGGGGACAGAAACTCTATTGGGGTACACCTTC

D gene: NA
clone size: NA
J gene: TRBJ1-1
V gene: TRBV6-1
CDR3 protein: CASPAGLLLTEAFF
CDR3 DNA: TGTGCCAGCCCAGCTGGGTTGCTGCTGACTGAAGCTTTCTTT

D gene: NA
clone size: NA
J gene: TRBJ2-1
V gene: TRBV20-1
CDR3 protein: CSAREDEYNEQFF
CDR3 DNA: TGCAGTGCTAGAGAAGACGAATACAATGAGCAGTTCTTC

D gene: TRBD1
clone size: few
J gene: TRBJ1-1
V gene: TRBV6-1
CDR3 protein: CASSPRTGEINTEAFF
CDR3 DNA: TGTGCCAGCAGCCCTCGGACAGGGGAGATAAACACTGAAGCTTTCTTT

D gene: TRBD1
clone size: few
J gene: TRBJ2-2
V gene: TRBV5-1
CDR3 protein: CASSSPGGAGELFF
CDR3 DNA: TGCGCCAGCAGCTCCCCAGGGGGCGCGGGGGAGCTGTTTTTT

D gene: TRBD1
clone size: NA
J gene: TRBJ2-7
V gene: TRBV20-1
CDR3 protein: CSARDFLPGPGTGPSYEQYF
CDR3 DNA: TGCAGTGCTAGAGATTTCCTCCCGGGGCCGGGGACAGGGCCCTCCTACGAGCAGTACTTC

D gene: NA
clone size: few
J gene: TRBJ2-7
V gene: TRBV19
CDR3 protein: CASSIAPGPSYEQYF
CDR3 DNA: TGTGCCAGTAGTATAGCTCCGGGACCTTCCTACGAGCAGTACTTC

D gene: TRBD2
clone size: many
J gene: TRBJ2-5
V gene: TRBV7-9
CDR3 protein: CASSSGLAASRETQYF
CDR3 DNA: TGTGCCAGCAGCTCGGGACTAGCGGCTTCAAGGGAGACCCAGTACTTC

D gene: NA
clone size: NA
J gene: TRBJ2-5
V gene: TRBV28
CDR3 protein: CASSYPGRVGVEETQYF
CDR3 DNA: TGTGCCAGCAGTTACCCAGGGCGAGTGGGGGTGGAAGAGACCCAGTACTTC